Shown below are 31 T cell receptor beta chains from a single sample sequenced in a study of identical twins. TCRdb processed the 5' RACE reads anew with MiXCR; each CDR3 protein has one entry. The sample holds about 470,000 distinct CDR3 sequences; around 24% are singletons and the top ten take 2.9%. The sample was also reused in another study, on T cells expressing NK-cell markers.

The sample consisted of CD4+ T cells sorted from blood. The receptors stem from a woman under 30 in good health.

This sequence joins TRBV7-8 and TRBJ2-5, with D possibly TRBD1 on 7 matching bases. The CDR3 sequence is 15 residues long. The V end was cut by 1 base, the J end by 3 bases, with 12 bases between. Germline V gene lookup returns CDR1 SGHVS and CDR2 FQNEAQ. The DNA for the CDR3 is TGTGCCAGCAGCTTAGGCGGGACAGCTAAAGAGACCCAGTACTTC. Translation gives CASSLGGTAKETQYF.

The chain combines TRBV3-1 with TRBJ2-5; 8 nucleotides line up with TRBD2. V lost 3 bases and J lost 3; bases outside the gene matches: 3. The CDR3 is 14 amino acids. Germline CDR1 is LGHDT and CDR2 is YNNKEL (reference sequence). Here the CDR3 reads CASSHSAGEETQYF. The CDR3 nucleotides are TGTGCCAGCAGCCACTCAGCGGGGGAAGAGACCCAGTACTTC.

This clonotype was detected a few times. The gene calls are TRBV10-1 and TRBJ2-1; D tentatively fits TRBD1 or TRBD2 (5 bases each). The CDR3 runs 13 residues. Germline V gives CDR1 WNHNN, CDR2 SYGVQD (reference sequence). Trimming stripped 5 bases from V and 7 bases from J, with 12 bases between. CDR3: CASSWDPRNEQFF. The CDR3 DNA reads as TGCGCCAGCAGTTGGGACCCTAGGAATGAGCAGTTCTTC.

V is TRBV20-1 and J is TRBJ1-1; D uncertain. CDR1 and CDR2 from the germline V gene are DFQATT and SNEGSKA (reference sequence). V was clipped by 6 bases and J by 1 base, with 12 bases between them. This CDR3 region has 13 residues. The CDR3 region has the DNA TGCAGTGCCGCCAGGCAGGCGAACACTGAAGCTTTCTTT. This translates into CSAARQANTEAFF.

This chain links TRBV4-3 with TRBJ2-1, with D possibly TRBD1 on 6 matching bases. The CDR3 sequence is 16 residues long. V lost 4 bases, J lost 4 bases, and 17 bases lay in between. Per the germline V gene, CDR1 is LGHNA and CDR2 is YSLEER. The CDR3, as DNA: TGCGCCAGCAGCCTACTTCAGGGGATGAAGTACAATGAGCAGTTCTTC. It codes for CASSLLQGMKYNEQFF.

The J gene is TRBJ2-6, the V gene TRBV10-3; 7 bases are a match to TRBD1. V lost 5 bases to trimming and J lost 0 bases; unmatched junction nucleotides: 4. This CDR3 is built from 16 residues. CDR1 is ENHRY, CDR2 SYGVKD, per germline. CDR3 sequence (DNA): TGTGCCATCAGTAGACAGGGTTCCTCTGGGGCCAACGTCCTGACTTTC. This codes for CAISRQGSSGANVLTF.

This clonotype appeared a few times. In nucleotides, the CDR3 is TGTGCCAGCAGCTTAAAGCTGCCGGCAGCCGAGTACTTC. Residues: CASSLKLPAAEYF. The V gene is TRBV7-8, the J gene TRBJ2-7; D is unresolved. Germline assignment: CDR1 SGHVS and CDR2 FQNEAQ. Trimming pared 2 bases from V and 11 bases from J, leaving 16 bases between. The CDR3 has 13 amino acids.

This clonotype was counted ten times or more. This chain joins TRBV20-1 and TRBJ2-3; D unclear. Germline loops: CDR1 DFQATT, CDR2 SNEGSKA (reference sequence). Trimming removed 8 bases from V and 4 bases from J, with 13 bases in between. CDR3 size: 12 residues. The CDR3 sequence: CSPKLGSDTQYF. The DNA of the CDR3 is TGCAGTCCTAAGCTCGGGTCAGATACGCAGTATTTT.

This chain uses TRBV5-5 with TRBJ1-1; TRBD1 might be the D (6 bases). The ends were cut back, 4 bases at V and 5 bases at J, with 12 bases in the middle. CDR1 is SGHKS, CDR2 YYEKEE, per germline (reference sequence). The CDR3 is 13 amino acids. The CDR3 is CASSVQQGTEAFF. CDR3 nucleotides: TGTGCCAGCAGCGTCCAACAGGGAACTGAAGCTTTCTTT. The full variable domain, in which reference TRBV5-5 and TRBJ1-1 provide the parts outside the CDR3, is DAGVTQSPTHLIKTRGQQVTLRCSPISGHKSVSWYQQVLGQGPQFIFQYYEKEERGRGNFPDRFSARQFPNYSSELNVNALLLGDSALYLCASSVQQGTEAFFGQGTRLTVV.

This clonotype has a single count. This chain links TRBV7-2 with TRBJ2-3; D is unresolved. This CDR3 has 15 amino acids. V lost 2 bases and J lost 2, with 11 bases in between. From germline, CDR1 is SGHTA and CDR2 FQGNSA. The DNA for the CDR3 is TGTGCCAGCAGCTTATTCTCTGCGGCCACAGATACGCAGTATTTT. This encodes CASSLFSAATDTQYF.

A few counts support this clonotype. The chain joins TRBV7-9 to TRBJ2-3; D may match TRBD1 or TRBD2 (5 bases each). V dropped 8 bases and J dropped 8 bases, with 17 bases sitting between them. This CDR3 is 13 amino acids long. Germline loops: CDR1 SEHNR, CDR2 FQNEAQ (reference sequence). CDR3 DNA: TGTGCCAGCCTCACGGGTGCCGGGACTACGCAGTATTTT. It translates to CASLTGAGTTQYF.

This clonotype has just a few counts. The chain combines TRBV6-1 with TRBJ2-4, with 8 positions matching TRBD1. There are 15 residues in the CDR3. Per germline, CDR1 MNHNS and CDR2 SASEGT. The trim removed 6 bases at V and 0 bases at J, leaving 4 bases unmatched. DNA of the CDR3: TGTGCCAGCAGGGCAGGGGGCCTAGCCAAAAACATTCAGTACTTC. Translation: CASRAGGLAKNIQYF.

The CDR3 reads CASSYEGRTEAFF. The CDR3 nucleotides read TGTGCCAGCAGTTACGAAGGGCGCACTGAAGCTTTCTTT. The rearrangement uses TRBV12-3 or TRBV12-4 and TRBJ1-1; the D is unclear. V lost 4 bases, J lost 4 bases, and 10 bases lay in between. The CDR3 extends over 13 amino acids.

This chain links TRBV2 with TRBJ2-1; 9 bases align to TRBD1. The CDR3 is made up of 14 amino acids. After removal of 8 bases from V and 6 bases from J, the junction contained 8 bases not matched to a gene. Per germline, CDR1 SNHLY and CDR2 FYNNEI. The CDR3 nucleotides read TGTGCCAGCGCAGGGACAGGGAGTCCCAATGAGCAGTTCTTC. Translating gives CASAGTGSPNEQFF. The full variable domain, rest sourced from reference TRBV2 and TRBJ2-1, is EPEVTQTPSHQVTQMGQEVILRCVPISNHLYFYWYRQILGQKVEFLVSFYNNEISEKSEIFDDQFSVERPDGSNFTLKIRSTKLEDSAMYFCASAGTGSPNEQFFGPGTRLTVL.

The chain uses TRBV25-1 and TRBJ2-2, with D tentatively TRBD1 (6 bases). The CDR3 sequence is 13 residues long. Germline values: CDR1 MGHDK, CDR2 SYGVNS. Trimming shortened V by 6 bases and J by 7 bases, and 12 bases separated the two germline ends. CDR3 DNA sequence: TGTGCCAGCAGGGACAGTTGGAGCGGGGAGCTGTTTTTT. Its translation is CASRDSWSGELFF.

This clonotype was detected only a few times. This chain joins TRBV18 and TRBJ1-5, with D uncertain. The germline gives CDR1 KGHSH, CDR2 LQKENI. V lost 3 bases to trimming and J lost 7 bases, with 10 bases between them. The CDR3 consists of 13 residues. The CDR3 loop is CASSPSEGQPQHF. For the CDR3, the DNA is TGTGCCAGCTCACCTTCGGAGGGACAGCCCCAGCATTTT.

This clonotype was seen many times. This chain uses TRBV20-1 with TRBJ2-3, with TRBD1 matching 7 bases. This CDR3 comprises 17 residues. Germline CDR1 DFQATT, CDR2 SNEGSKA (reference sequence). V dropped 8 bases and J dropped 0; count of bases not matched to a gene: 17. Here the CDR3 reads CSTDAGDSSASTDTQYF. The CDR3 bases are TGCAGTACGGATGCCGGGGACAGTTCCGCTAGCACAGATACGCAGTATTTT.

This chain joins TRBV3-1 and TRBJ1-1, with D unclear. V was cut by 0 bases and J by 4 bases, with 6 bases left in between. The V gene's germline CDR1 is LGHDT and CDR2 YNNKEL (reference sequence). This CDR3 has 13 amino acids. CDR3 in amino acids: CASSQDGVTEAFF. CDR3 DNA sequence: TGTGCCAGCAGCCAAGATGGGGTCACTGAAGCTTTCTTT.

The CDR3 reads CASSFLIPGQGNNEQYF. The CDR3 region has the DNA TGTGCCAGCAGTTTCCTTATACCGGGACAGGGAAACAACGAGCAGTACTTC. The chain is built from TRBV6-2 or TRBV6-3 and TRBJ2-7, with TRBD1 identical over 9 bases. Trimming at V came to 4 bases and at J to 5 bases, leaving 15 bases not matched to a gene. The CDR3 extends over 17 amino acids. CDR1 is MNHEY, CDR2 SVGEGT, per germline.

This clonotype has ten or more counts. The chain is built from TRBV18 and TRBJ2-5, with D hard to call. V dropped 2 bases and J dropped 2 bases, with 6 bases sitting between them. The CDR3 contains 13 residues. Germline CDR1 is KGHSH and CDR2 is LQKENI. CDR3 nucleotide sequence: TGTGCCAGCTCACCAAACTCTCAAGAGACCCAGTACTTC. Translated: CASSPNSQETQYF.

The chain joins TRBV5-1 to TRBJ1-6; D unclear. Trimming took off 0 bases at V and 8 bases at J, with 12 bases between the two ends. Germline CDR1 is SGHRS and CDR2 is YFSETQ. The length of the CDR3 is 15 residues. CDR3 protein: CASSLAGIRDSPLHF. DNA for the CDR3: TGCGCCAGCAGCTTGGCGGGTATTCGGGATTCACCCCTCCACTTT.

The sample holds many counts of this clonotype. The rearrangement links TRBV20-1 to TRBJ2-1; no reliable D call. This CDR3 region has 11 residues. Germline CDR1 is DFQATT and CDR2 is SNEGSKA (reference sequence). The V and J ends lost 3 bases and 7 bases respectively, with 7 bases between them. The CDR3 DNA follows: TGCAGTGCTAGGTCTGGGAATGAGCAGTTCTTC. It encodes CSARSGNEQFF.

This clonotype was counted only a few times. The germline gene is not matched at one end of the junction; a read error may be the cause. The chain employs TRBV6-2 or TRBV6-3 and TRBJ2-1; D is ambiguous. This CDR3 spans 11 amino acids. Germline-derived CDR1 and CDR2 are MNHEY and SVGEGT. CDR3 nucleotides: TGTGCCTCCACCAATCCACCCGAGCGGTTCTTC. Translating gives CASTNPPERFF.

This clonotype was seen only a few times. The chain carries TRBV16 and TRBJ2-7; TRBD2 might be the D (6 bases). V was cut by 0 bases and J by 5 bases, with 14 bases left in between. Germline CDR1 is KGHSY and CDR2 is FQNENV. This CDR3 is built from 15 residues. CDR3 region: CASSQSGGDPHEQYF. The CDR3 region has the DNA TGTGCCAGCAGCCAATCCGGGGGAGATCCCCACGAGCAGTACTTC.

This clonotype was seen only a few times. The chain links TRBV5-1 to TRBJ1-1; 7 nucleotides line up with TRBD1. Germline CDR1 SGHRS, CDR2 YFSETQ. The CDR3 totals 12 residues. The ends lost 4 bases at V and 5 bases at J; junction bases unmatched: 2. The CDR3 sequence: CASSVQGTEAFF. In DNA form, the CDR3 reads TGCGCCAGCAGCGTACAGGGGACTGAAGCTTTCTTT.

This chain uses TRBV6-1 with TRBJ2-1; D is possibly TRBD2 (5 bases). The CDR3 contains 15 residues. Germline V CDR1 and CDR2: MNHNS, SASEGT. V was shortened by 5 bases and J by 2 bases, with 13 bases between the two germline ends. The CDR3 DNA reads TGTGCCAGCAGTCTAGCTAGCCCAACCTACAATGAGCAGTTCTTC. As protein: CASSLASPTYNEQFF.

This clonotype occurred a few times. The chain joins TRBV15 to TRBJ1-5; D is ambiguous. V lost 2 bases to trimming and J lost 7 bases, with 6 bases between them. The germline CDR1 and CDR2 sequences are LNHNV and YYDKDF (reference sequence). There are 12 residues in the CDR3. The CDR3: CATSRTGQPQHF. In DNA, the CDR3 is TGTGCCACCAGCAGAACGGGCCAGCCCCAGCATTTT. The whole variable domain, remainder taken from reference TRBV15 and TRBJ1-5, is DAMVIQNPRYQVTQFGKPVTLSCSQTLNHNVMYWYQQKSSQAPKLLFHYYDKDFNNEADTPDNFQSRRPNTSFCFLDIRSPGLGDTAMYLCATSRTGQPQHFGDGTRLSIL.

The gene calls are TRBV6-2 or TRBV6-3 and TRBJ2-7; no clear D gene. The V end was cut by 5 bases, the J end by 3 bases, with 8 bases between. The CDR3 is made up of 12 amino acids. Germline V lookup: CDR1 MNHEY, CDR2 SVGEGT. CDR3: CASSNPFYEQYF. The DNA for the CDR3 is TGTGCCAGCAGTAACCCGTTCTACGAGCAGTACTTC.

A few counts support this clonotype. This chain uses TRBV7-9 with TRBJ1-1; no definite D call. The germline V gene encodes CDR1 SEHNR and CDR2 FQNEAQ (reference sequence). The V gene lost 2 bases and the J gene lost 6 bases, with 4 bases spanning the gap. The CDR3 loop spans 11 amino acids. This CDR3 is CASSLTPEAFF. In DNA form, the CDR3 reads TGTGCCAGCAGCTTAACCCCTGAAGCTTTCTTT.

V usage is TRBV29-1 and J usage is TRBJ2-5, with 7 bases fitting TRBD2. The CDR3 loop spans 13 amino acids. The trim removed 3 bases at V and 2 bases at J, leaving 3 bases unmatched. Germline CDR1 is SQVTM and CDR2 is ANQGSEA. CDR3: CSVDPGLQETQYF. In DNA, the CDR3 is TGCAGCGTTGACCCGGGACTACAAGAGACCCAGTACTTC. Filled out from reference TRBV29-1 and TRBJ2-5, the complete variable domain reads SAVISQKPSRDICQRGTSLTIQCQVDSQVTMMFWYRQQPGQSLTLIATANQGSEATYESGFVIDKFPISRPNLTFSTLTVSNMSPEDSSIYLCSVDPGLQETQYFGPGTRLLVL.

This chain connects TRBV29-1 to TRBJ2-1; D uncertain. CDR1 SQVTM and CDR2 ANQGSEA come from the germline V gene. This CDR3 comprises 11 residues. Between the trimmed V and J ends, which lost 8 bases and 2 bases, there was a span of 7 bases. The CDR3 DNA sequence: TGCAGCCTCTCGACCTACAATGAGCAGTTCTTC. Its translation: CSLSTYNEQFF.